This T cell receptor beta chain was captured in a study of human CD8 memory T cell subsets. Regarding the study as a whole: Stem-like memory T cells and precursor exhausted T cells had repertoires whose mutual overlap was minimal.

TCR beta libraries were made by UMI-labeled 5' RACE. Per the original methods: TCR beta libraries each contained 3,000 to 18,000 functional CDR3 beta clonotypes. TCRdb processed the 5' RACE reads again and assigns one entry to each CDR3 protein, with no DNA. The V and J calls come from TCRdb's annotation, not from the publication. Its listing shows about 6,700 distinct CDR3 sequences. The CDR3 length is 15 residues. From germline, CDR1 is SGHDN and CDR2 FVKESK. Total CD8+ T cells were enriched by a separation that was negative and magnetic. Duplicate vials holding some 150,000 sorted CD8+ T cells per subset yielded the RNA. To note about this clonotype: Antigen specificity is unknown.

This clonotype originated in a human donor in good health. The V and J genes are TRBV14 and TRBJ2-5. Sequencing used CD8+ T cells from PBMCs. The CDR3 loop reads CASSQDMGYQETQYF. The full variable domain, with the rest looked up from reference TRBV14 and TRBJ2-5, is EAGVTQFPSHSVIEKGQTVTLRCDPISGHDNLYWYRRVMGKEIKFLLHFVKESKQDESGMPNNRFLAERTGGTYSTLKVQPAELEDSGVYFCASSQDMGYQETQYFGPGTRLLVL.